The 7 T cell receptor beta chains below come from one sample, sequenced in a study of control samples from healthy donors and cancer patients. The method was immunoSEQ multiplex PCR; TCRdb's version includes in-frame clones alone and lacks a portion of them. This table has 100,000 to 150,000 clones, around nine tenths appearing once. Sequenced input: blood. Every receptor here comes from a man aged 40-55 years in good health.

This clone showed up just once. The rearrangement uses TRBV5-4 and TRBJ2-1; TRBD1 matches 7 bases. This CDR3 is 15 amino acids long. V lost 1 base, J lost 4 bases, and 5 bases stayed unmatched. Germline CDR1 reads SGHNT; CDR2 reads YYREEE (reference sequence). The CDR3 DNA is TGTGCCAGCAGCTTGCCGGACAGGCCATACAATGAGCAGTTCTTC. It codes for CASSLPDRPYNEQFF.

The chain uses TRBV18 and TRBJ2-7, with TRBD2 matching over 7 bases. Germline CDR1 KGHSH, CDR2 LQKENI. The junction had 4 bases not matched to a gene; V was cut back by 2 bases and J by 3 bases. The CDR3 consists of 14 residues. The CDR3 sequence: CASSPTSGVYEQYF. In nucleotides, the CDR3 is TGTGCCAGCTCACCAACCAGCGGGGTCTACGAGCAGTACTTC.

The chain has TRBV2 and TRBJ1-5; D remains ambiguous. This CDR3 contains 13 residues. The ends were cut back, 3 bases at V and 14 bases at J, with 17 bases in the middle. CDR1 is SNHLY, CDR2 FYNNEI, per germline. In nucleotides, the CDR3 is TGTGCCAGCAGTGACGGCTGGGCGGCCGGCGAGCATTTT. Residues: CASSDGWAAGEHF.

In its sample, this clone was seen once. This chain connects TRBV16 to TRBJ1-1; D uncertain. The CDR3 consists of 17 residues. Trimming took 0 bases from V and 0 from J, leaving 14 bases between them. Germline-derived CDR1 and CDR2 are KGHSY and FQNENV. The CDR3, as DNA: TGTGCCAGCAGCCAATCGGACTCGATTTATCTGAACACTGAAGCTTTCTTT. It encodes CASSQSDSIYLNTEAFF.

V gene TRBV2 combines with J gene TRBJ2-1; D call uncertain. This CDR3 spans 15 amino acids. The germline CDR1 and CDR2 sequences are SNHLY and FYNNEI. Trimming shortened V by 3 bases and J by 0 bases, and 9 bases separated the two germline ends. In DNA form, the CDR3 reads TGTGCCAGCAGTGATGGAACCATCTCCTACAATGAGCAGTTCTTC. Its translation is CASSDGTISYNEQFF.

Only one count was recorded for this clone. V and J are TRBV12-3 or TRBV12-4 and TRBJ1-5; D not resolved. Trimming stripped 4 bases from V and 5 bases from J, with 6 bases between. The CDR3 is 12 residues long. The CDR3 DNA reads TGTGCCAGCAGTTCCACAGATCAGCCCCAGCATTTT. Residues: CASSSTDQPQHF.

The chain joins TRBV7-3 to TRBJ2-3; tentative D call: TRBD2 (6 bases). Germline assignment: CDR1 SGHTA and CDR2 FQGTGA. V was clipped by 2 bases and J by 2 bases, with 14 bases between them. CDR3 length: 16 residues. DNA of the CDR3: TGTGCCAGCAGCTTATATCTAGCGCCCGTCACAGATACGCAGTATTTT. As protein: CASSLYLAPVTDTQYF.